The source of this T cell receptor (beta chain) is a study of human T cells and chemical hapten exposure. The germline CDR1 and CDR2 sequences are SEHNR and FQNEAQ (reference sequence). Between the trimmed V and J ends, which lost 5 bases and 0 bases, there was a span of 16 bases. The length of the CDR3 is 17 residues. This clonotype showed up just a few times. Its antigen remains unidentified. Attachment of unique molecular identifiers to individual cDNA molecules was performed in the library. MiXCR, run by TCRdb on the 5' RACE reads, gives a single entry per CDR3 protein. The repertoire holds more than 140,000 distinct CDR3 sequences, about 4.3% seen once, with more than 1.2% in the top ten. Notes on the study in general: TCRs at a frequency above 1 in 1000 stayed unchanged with DPC sensitization.

Unfractionated whole blood yielded the extracted total RNA. This clonotype was sampled from a female donor in good health. This sequence joins TRBV7-9 and TRBJ2-2; D may be TRBD2 (6 bases). The CDR3 region is CASSARRGGANTGELFF. CDR3 DNA: TGTGCCAGCAGCGCCCGTCGGGGCGGGGCGAACACCGGGGAGCTGTTTTTT.